This T cell receptor (beta chain) was profiled in a study of control samples from healthy donors and cancer patients (dated by TCRdb to the early 2020s). Reading from cysteine to phenylalanine, the CDR3 counts 16 amino acids. Only CDR3 DNA is held: 48 bases, read in frame from base 1. Unmatched junction bases come to 10, with V trimmed by 0 bases and J by 10 bases. Per the germline V gene, SGHRS is the CDR1 and YFSETQ is the CDR2. Comment on this clone: Its antigen is not yet known. Base qualities are missing; no much larger clone stands one base away.

Libraries were constructed by the immunoSEQ multiplex PCR assay. Not all clones reach the TCRdb copy of this immuneACCESS table, which keeps in-frame sequences only. Checked studies attribute under half of the gap to unresolved V genes and leave the rest unexplained. The table for this sample lists some 67,000 clones; about 89% of them were counted only once. The biggest ten clones account for roughly 2.4% of the sample. This clonotype was sampled from a woman in her forties or fifties with head and neck cancer. This chain is built from TRBV5-1 and TRBJ1-6; TRBD1 aligns with 7 central bases. Sequenced material: PBMCs. The nucleotide sequence reads TGCGCCAGCAGCTTGGCCCTGGAGGGGGCATTATCACCCCTCCACTTT. Its protein reads: CASSLALEGALSPLHF.